The 28 T cell receptor beta chains below come from one sample, sequenced in a study of blood T cells in healthy people across ages (dated by TCRdb to about 2015). The method behind the library was 5' RACE. Instrument used: Illumina HiSeq 2500. The second PCR ran for about 6 to 12 cycles and used a J-beta primer mix along with a sample-barcoded 5' primer. Starting from the raw public reads, TCRdb applied fastp trimming at Q25, assembled clones with MiXCR and retained in-frame beta chains. Rows merge per CDR3 protein into single entries with the most common DNA and genes. The sample has roughly 900,000 distinct CDR3 sequences on record, around 26% of them singletons. 15% to 20% of the sample is in the top ten clones. The specimen sequenced was blood. The receptors were gathered from a woman aged 80 or over in good health.

V usage is TRBV20-1 and J usage is TRBJ1-1, with no clear D. CDR3 size: 16 residues. Germline V CDR1 and CDR2: DFQATT, SNEGSKA (reference sequence). With 1 base removed from V and 3 bases from J, the gap between germline ends came to 18 bases. The chain's CDR3 is CSARAFRPFMDTEAFF. DNA of the CDR3: TGCAGTGCTAGAGCCTTTAGACCGTTCATGGACACTGAAGCTTTCTTT.

For this clonotype: Possible read error: a much larger clone is one base away. The J gene is TRBJ2-7, the V gene TRBV6-2 or TRBV6-3; 8 bases are shared with TRBD1. From germline, CDR1 is MNHEY and CDR2 SVGEGT. CDR3 length equals 15 residues. The CDR3: CAGSYGAGGDHEQYF. The CDR3 DNA reads as TGTGCCGGCAGTTACGGGGCAGGGGGCGACCACGAGCAGTACTTC.

The chain couples TRBV15 to TRBJ1-1; tentatively, D is TRBD1 (5 bases). This CDR3 contains 13 residues. Germline V gives CDR1 LNHNV, CDR2 YYDKDF (reference sequence). The V and J ends lost 5 bases and 4 bases respectively, with 11 bases between them. The CDR3 coding sequence is TGTGCCACCAGCGGCTTCCAGGGCACTGAAGCTTTCTTT. Residues: CATSGFQGTEAFF.

The V gene is TRBV29-1, the J gene TRBJ1-2, with no clear D. From germline, CDR1 is SQVTM and CDR2 ANQGSEA. Between the trimmed V and J ends, which lost 3 bases and 7 bases, there was a span of 12 bases. The length of the CDR3 is 12 residues. CDR3 in amino acids: CSVEDVFGGYTF. The CDR3 coding sequence is TGCAGCGTTGAGGATGTTTTTGGTGGCTACACCTTC.

This clonotype came up many times. The chain recombines TRBV7-2 with TRBJ2-3; the match to TRBD1 covers 8 bases. Trimming at V came to 4 bases and at J to 4 bases, leaving 10 bases not matched to a gene. The CDR3 loop spans 16 amino acids. CDR1 SGHTA and CDR2 FQGNSA come from the germline V gene. CDR3 DNA: TGTGCCAGCAGCTATTACAGGGGGGCCGCCGCAGATACGCAGTATTTT. Its protein is CASSYYRGAAADTQYF. Filled out from reference TRBV7-2 and TRBJ2-3, the complete variable domain reads GAGVSQSPSNKVTEKGKDVELRCDPISGHTALYWYRQSLGQGLEFLIYFQGNSAPDKSGLPSDRFSAERTGGSVSTLTIQRTQQEDSAVYLCASSYYRGAAADTQYFGPGTRLTVL.

This clonotype was recorded a few times. This chain uses TRBV6-5 with TRBJ1-1; TRBD1 matches 10 bases. Germline CDR1 MNHEY, CDR2 SVGAGI. V was pared by 2 bases and J by 6 bases, with 9 bases of the junction left unmatched. The length of the CDR3 is 16 residues. This CDR3 reads CASSYRGTGVSAEAFF. DNA of the CDR3: TGTGCCAGCAGTTACCGCGGGACAGGGGTTTCGGCTGAAGCTTTCTTT.

About this clonotype: A read error is possible here, since a much larger clone lies one base away. This chain connects TRBV14 to TRBJ2-7; 10 bases match TRBD1. Germline lookup yields CDR1 SGHDN and CDR2 FVKESK. This CDR3 has 16 residues. With V trimmed by 4 bases and J by 5 bases, 11 bases remained unmatched. In DNA form, the CDR3 reads TGTGCCAGCAGCCGGAACTCGGGACAGGGGAGCGACGAGCAGTACTTC. It codes for CASSRNSGQGSDEQYF.

This clonotype was recorded at least ten times. V gene TRBV4-1 combines with J gene TRBJ2-5; no clear D gene. V lost 1 base and J 1 base, leaving 4 bases between the germline ends. Germline-derived CDR1 and CDR2 are MGHRA and YSYEKL. This CDR3 comprises 13 residues. CDR3: CASSQVGQETQYF. As DNA, the CDR3 is TGCGCCAGCAGCCAAGTCGGCCAAGAGACCCAGTACTTC.

To note about this clonotype: With a much larger clone just one base away, this may be a read error. J is TRBJ2-7 and V is TRBV6-2 or TRBV6-3, with D possibly being TRBD2 (5 bases). Trimming took 6 bases from V and 3 from J, leaving 12 bases between them. CDR3 size: 13 residues. CDR1 MNHEY and CDR2 SVGEGT come from the germline V gene. The CDR3 DNA reads as TGTGCCAGCAGGATTCGGGGATACTACGAGCAGTACTTC. Its translation: CASRIRGYYEQYF.

A word on this clonotype: The CDR3 carries no conserved terminal phenylalanine or tryptophan, so it likely arises from a read error. The chain carries TRBV20-1 and TRBJ1-1; D is undetermined. V was shortened by 6 bases and J by 1 base, with 15 bases between the two germline ends. Germline V lookup: CDR1 DFQATT, CDR2 SNEGSKA (reference sequence). The CDR3 totals 14 residues. The CDR3 DNA reads TGCAGTGCCACAATGGGGAGTGGGAACACTGAAGCTTTCTCT. It encodes CSATMGSGNTEAFS.

The gene calls are TRBV18 and TRBJ2-1; 8 bases align to TRBD1. Per the germline V gene, CDR1 is KGHSH and CDR2 is LQKENI. After removal of 3 bases from V and 7 bases from J, the junction contained 8 bases not matched to a gene. The CDR3 extends over 15 amino acids. The CDR3: CASSPLGQAMNEQFF. The CDR3 DNA follows: TGTGCCAGCTCACCCTTGGGACAGGCGATGAATGAGCAGTTCTTC.

In this sample, this clonotype turned up a few times. The junction departs from the called germline gene at one end, perhaps through a read error. The chain is built from TRBV12-3 or TRBV12-4 and TRBJ1-5; D is perhaps TRBD1 (6 bases). The CDR3 has 13 amino acids. The CDR3: CASSLDRDQSQHF. The DNA for the CDR3 is TGTGCCAGCAGTTTAGACAGGGATCAGTCCCAGCATTTT.

This clonotype was seen many times. The J gene is TRBJ2-7, the V gene TRBV10-3, with D unresolved. The CDR3 loop spans 15 amino acids. Germline V gene sequence: CDR1 ENHRY, CDR2 SYGVKD. V lost 0 bases to trimming and J lost 1 base, with 10 bases between them. As DNA, the CDR3 is TGTGCCATCAGTGAGTCGAAGGGTGGTTCCTACGAGCAGTACTTC. Its translation: CAISESKGGSYEQYF.

CDR3 amino acids: CASSLRASDATQYF. The DNA of the CDR3 is TGCGCCAGCAGCCTCAGGGCTTCAGACGCTACGCAGTATTTT. This chain uses TRBV5-1 with TRBJ2-3, with a tentative D call TRBD1 (5 bases). The CDR3 is 14 amino acids. In germline, CDR1 is SGHRS, CDR2 YFSETQ. V gave up 4 bases and J gave up 8 bases, with 17 bases separating them. Drawing the rest from reference TRBV5-1 and TRBJ2-3, the complete variable domain is KAGVTQTPRYLIKTRGQQVTLSCSPISGHRSVSWYQQTPGQGLQFLFEYFSETQRNKGNFPGRFSGRQFSNSRSEMNVSTLELGDSALYLCASSLRASDATQYFGPGTRLTVL.

J is TRBJ2-1 and V is TRBV20-1, with 14 bases fitting TRBD2. The CDR3 extends over 15 amino acids. The junction had 8 bases not matched to a gene; V was cut back by 5 bases and J by 8 bases. Germline V lookup: CDR1 DFQATT, CDR2 SNEGSKA (reference sequence). The CDR3 loop reads CSAAPGLAGVDEQFF. In DNA form, the CDR3 reads TGCAGTGCTGCCCCGGGACTAGCGGGAGTGGATGAGCAGTTCTTC.

In its sample, this clonotype was seen once. A much more abundant neighbour one base away suggests this may be a read error. This chain links TRBV25-1 with TRBJ2-5; D not certain. The V and J ends lost 11 bases and 5 bases respectively, with 12 bases between them. Germline CDR1 is MGHDK and CDR2 is SYGVNS. This CDR3 comprises 11 residues. CDR3 protein: CAGTSWETQYF. For the CDR3, the DNA is TGTGCCGGCACATCCTGGGAGACCCAGTACTTC.

The table lists this clonotype with many counts. The chain joins TRBV6-2 or TRBV6-3 to TRBJ2-7, with 9 bases identical to TRBD1. This CDR3 region has 15 residues. V shed 6 bases, J shed 1 base, and the junction held 7 bases outside the gene matches. CDR1 MNHEY and CDR2 SVGEGT come from the germline V gene. CDR3 loop: CASRSPGQGSYEQYF. The CDR3 DNA is TGTGCCAGCAGAAGCCCGGGACAGGGTTCCTACGAGCAGTACTTC.

This clonotype was picked up a small number of times. The chain couples TRBV6-5 to TRBJ1-6; D gene ambiguous. Trimming removed 2 bases at V and 7 bases at J, with 6 bases between. Germline V gene data show CDR1 as MNHEY and CDR2 as SVGAGI. The CDR3 consists of 13 residues. In DNA, the CDR3 is TGTGCCAGCAGTTACGACATCAATTCACCCCTCCACTTT. The encoded protein is CASSYDINSPLHF.

This chain joins TRBV18 and TRBJ2-7; TRBD2 agrees at 7 bases. J lost 5 bases, V lost 4 bases, and 14 bases had no gene match. Per germline, CDR1 KGHSH and CDR2 LQKENI. This CDR3 comprises 16 residues. CDR3 region: CASSHGAGRGGDEQYF. The CDR3 nucleotides read TGTGCCAGCTCACACGGCGCGGGGAGGGGAGGGGACGAGCAGTACTTC.

This clonotype was recorded many times. The chain combines TRBV7-9 with TRBJ1-1; 7 bases are shared with TRBD1. Germline V gene lookup returns CDR1 SEHNR and CDR2 FQNEAQ (reference sequence). The CDR3 loop spans 13 amino acids. The V gene end was trimmed by 5 bases and the J gene end by 5 bases; junction bases not matched to a gene: 5. The CDR3 bases are TGTGCCAGCAGCCCCGACAGGGATACTGAAGCTTTCTTT. Its translation is CASSPDRDTEAFF.

This clonotype was found a few times. This sequence joins TRBV6-1 and TRBJ2-7; TRBD1 agrees at 10 bases. V trimming: 6 bases; J trimming: 7 bases; junction bases outside the gene matches: 12. CDR1 MNHNS and CDR2 SASEGT come from the germline V gene. This CDR3 contains 15 residues. CDR3 sequence: CASSSFRQGAYEQYF. CDR3 nucleotide sequence: TGTGCCAGCAGCTCCTTCAGACAGGGGGCGTATGAGCAGTACTTC.

There are many counts of this clonotype. The V gene is TRBV12-3 or TRBV12-4, the J gene TRBJ1-4; 7 nucleotides agree with TRBD1. The junction had 7 bases not matched to a gene; V was cut back by 5 bases and J by 4 bases. This CDR3 has 15 amino acids. CDR3 in DNA: TGTGCCAGCAGTCCATGGGACAGTCTTAATGAAAAACTGTTTTTT. It is translated as CASSPWDSLNEKLFF.

J is TRBJ2-5 and V is TRBV7-3, with 11 positions matching TRBD1. The CDR3 length is 14 residues. The germline CDR1 and CDR2 sequences are SGHTA and FQGTGA. Trimming took 5 bases from V and 7 from J; bases not matched to a gene: 6. This CDR3 is CASSPGQGAATQYF. The DNA for the CDR3 is TGTGCCAGCAGCCCCGGACAGGGGGCTGCGACCCAGTACTTC.

The chain has TRBV7-2 and TRBJ1-4; D might be TRBD1 (6 bases). CDR1 is SGHTA, CDR2 FQGNSA, per germline. V gave up 4 bases and J gave up 8 bases, with 20 bases separating them. The CDR3 is 16 amino acids. CDR3 in DNA: TGTGCCAGCAGCTCGCGAGACAGGCCGGGAGGGGAAAAACTGTTTTTT. Amino acid sequence: CASSSRDRPGGEKLFF.

This clonotype showed up many times. This chain links TRBV6-5 with TRBJ2-7; 9 bases map to TRBD1. The CDR3 is 15 residues long. CDR1 is MNHEY and CDR2 is SVGAGI in the germline V gene. With 8 bases clipped from V and 4 bases from J, the junction kept 12 bases outside the gene matches. The CDR3 DNA reads as TGTGCCAGCGCTACCCCCGGGACAGGGAGGTACGAGCAGTACTTC. Amino acid sequence: CASATPGTGRYEQYF.

About this clonotype itself: Since a much larger clone is just one base distant, this may be a read error. The V and J genes are TRBV6-5 and TRBJ2-1; no firm D call. V lost 5 bases, J lost 0 bases, and 8 bases lay in between. From germline, CDR1 is MNHEY and CDR2 SVGAGI. This CDR3 has 14 amino acids. The CDR3 nucleotides read TGTGCCAGCAGTAGCTTAGGCTCCTACAATGAGCAGTTCTTC. It translates to CASSSLGSYNEQFF.

This clonotype was detected ten times or more. The chain is built from TRBV9 and TRBJ2-5, with 8 positions matching TRBD1. CDR3 length: 17 residues. Trimming cost V 2 bases and J 7 bases; bases outside gene matches: 16. Germline V gene lookup returns CDR1 SGDLS and CDR2 YYNGEE. CDR3 in amino acids: CASSVGQGSQGGGTQYF. The CDR3 DNA reads as TGTGCCAGCAGCGTCGGACAGGGCTCGCAGGGGGGCGGGACCCAGTACTTC. Full variable domain (rest looked up from reference TRBV9 and TRBJ2-5): DSGVTQTPKHLITATGQRVTLRCSPRSGDLSVYWYQQSLDQGLQFLIQYYNGEERAKGNILERFSAQQFPDLHSELNLSSLELGDSALYFCASSVGQGSQGGGTQYFGPGTRLLVL.

The table lists this clonotype with many counts. This chain's CDR3 is CASSPGQGSEQYF. The CDR3 DNA follows: TGTGCCAGCAGCCCGGGACAGGGATCCGAGCAGTACTTC. The V and J genes are TRBV12-3 or TRBV12-4 and TRBJ2-7, with 9 nucleotides matching TRBD1. The CDR3 is 13 amino acids. The trim removed 6 bases at V and 6 bases at J, leaving 6 bases unmatched.